The clone carrying this TCR beta chain was seen ten or more times. An end of the junction does not agree with germline; a read error may underlie this. Germline V CDR1 and CDR2: SSHAT, FNYEAQ (reference sequence). The CDR3 sequence is 15 residues long. The entry originates in a study of T cells in Graves' hyperthyroidism and ophthalmopathy. The hyperthyroidism was newly diagnosed and had lasted under 2 months; the patients were aged 18 to 65. Each 10 ml fresh peripheral blood draw supplied the PBMCs. TCR beta CDR3 region amplification was performed from RNA transcripts. Carried out on the TCR CDR3, a first-round RT-PCR used the HTBI primer set. Each CDR3 protein gets one entry after TCRdb re-called the multiplex PCR reads with MiXCR. The data contain approximately 870,000 distinct CDR3 sequences, roughly 40% of them singletons.

This sequence joins TRBV7-7 and TRBJ2-5, with 11 nucleotides matching TRBD2. The TCR comes from a man between 18 and 35 years old with Graves' hyperthyroidism. What was sequenced was blood. The CDR3 region is CASTASGGQGETQYF. The CDR3 DNA reads TGTGCTAGCACCGCTAGCGGGGGGCAAGGGGAGACCCAGTACTTC.